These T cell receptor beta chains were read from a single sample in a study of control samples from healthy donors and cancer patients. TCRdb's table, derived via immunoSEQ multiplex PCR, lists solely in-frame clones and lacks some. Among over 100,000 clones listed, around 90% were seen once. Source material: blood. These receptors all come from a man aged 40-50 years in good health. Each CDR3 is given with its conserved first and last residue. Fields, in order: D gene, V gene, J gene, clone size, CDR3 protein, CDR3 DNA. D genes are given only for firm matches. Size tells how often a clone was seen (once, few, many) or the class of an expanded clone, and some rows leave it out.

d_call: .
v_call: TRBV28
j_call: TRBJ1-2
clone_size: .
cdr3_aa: CASSFSGGTYGYTF
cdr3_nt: TGTGCCAGCAGTTTTTCGGGGGGGACCTATGGCTACACCTTC

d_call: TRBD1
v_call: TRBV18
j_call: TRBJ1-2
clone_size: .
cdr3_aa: CASSATGTGPSGDYGYTF
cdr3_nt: TGTGCCAGCTCAGCTACCGGGACAGGCCCCTCCGGCGACTATGGCTACACCTTC

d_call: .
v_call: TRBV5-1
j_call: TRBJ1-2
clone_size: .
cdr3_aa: CASSSSRETNYGYTF
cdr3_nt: TGCGCCAGCAGCTCGAGCCGGGAGACTAACTATGGCTACACCTTC

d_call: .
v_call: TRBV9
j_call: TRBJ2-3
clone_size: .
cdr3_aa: CASSVGGVTDTQYF
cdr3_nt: TGTGCCAGCAGCGTAGGCGGGGTCACAGATACGCAGTATTTT

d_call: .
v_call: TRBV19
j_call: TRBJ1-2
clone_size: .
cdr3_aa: CASSTRVGTQYGYTF
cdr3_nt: TGTGCCAGTAGTACCCGTGTAGGGACACAATATGGCTACACCTTC

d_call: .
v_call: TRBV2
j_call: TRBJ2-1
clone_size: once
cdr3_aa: CASRPAKSSYNEQFF
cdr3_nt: TGTGCCAGCAGGCCGGCGAAGAGCTCCTACAATGAGCAGTTCTTC

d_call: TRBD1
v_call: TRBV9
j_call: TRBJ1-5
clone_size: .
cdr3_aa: CASSVDRGFGNQPQHF
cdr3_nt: TGTGCCAGCAGCGTGGACAGGGGGTTTGGCAATCAGCCCCAGCATTTT

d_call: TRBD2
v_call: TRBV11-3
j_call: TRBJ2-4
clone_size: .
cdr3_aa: CASSFQGGNIQYF
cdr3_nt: TGTGCCAGCAGCTTTCAGGGAGGGAACATTCAGTACTTC

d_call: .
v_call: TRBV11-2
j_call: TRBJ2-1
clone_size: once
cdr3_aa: CASSLGRASSYNEQFF
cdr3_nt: TGTGCCAGCAGCTTAGGGAGGGCGAGCTCCTACAATGAGCAGTTCTTC

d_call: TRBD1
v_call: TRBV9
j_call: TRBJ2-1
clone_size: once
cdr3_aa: CASSVSGTGYNEQFF
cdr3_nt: TGTGCCAGCAGCGTCTCCGGGACAGGGTACAATGAGCAGTTCTTC

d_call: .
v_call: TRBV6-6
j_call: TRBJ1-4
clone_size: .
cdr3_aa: CASSYGQGGEKLFF
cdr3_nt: TGTGCCAGCAGTTACGGGCAGGGAGGCGAAAAACTGTTTTTT

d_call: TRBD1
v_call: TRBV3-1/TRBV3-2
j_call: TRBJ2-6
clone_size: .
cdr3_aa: CASSQAGGPGANVLTF
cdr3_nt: TGTGCCAGCAGCCAAGCAGGGGGCCCAGGGGCCAACGTCCTGACTTTC

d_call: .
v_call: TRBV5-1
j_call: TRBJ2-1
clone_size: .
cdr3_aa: CASSLRTGDNEQFF
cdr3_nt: TGCGCCAGCAGCTTGAGGACCGGCGACAATGAGCAGTTCTTC

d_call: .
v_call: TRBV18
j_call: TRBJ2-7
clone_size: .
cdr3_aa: CASSPPASPGEQYF
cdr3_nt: TGTGCCAGCTCCCCTCCCGCCAGCCCGGGCGAGCAGTACTTC

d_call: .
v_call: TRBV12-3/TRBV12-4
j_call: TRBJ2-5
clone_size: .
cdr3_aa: CASSWGSKETQYF
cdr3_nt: TGTGCCAGCAGTTGGGGATCTAAAGAGACCCAGTACTTC

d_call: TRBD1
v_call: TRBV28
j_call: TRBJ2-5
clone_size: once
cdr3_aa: CASSGTAYQETQYF
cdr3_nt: TGTGCCAGCAGCGGGACAGCCTACCAAGAGACCCAGTACTTC

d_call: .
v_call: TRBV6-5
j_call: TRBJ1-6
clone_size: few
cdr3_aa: CASSQSSYNSPLHF
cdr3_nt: TGTGCCAGCAGTCAGAGCTCCTATAATTCACCCCTCCACTTT

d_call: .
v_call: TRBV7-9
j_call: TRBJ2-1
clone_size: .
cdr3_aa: CASSPGRQGGLF
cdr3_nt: TGTGCCAGCAGCCCAGGGCGACAGGGAGGGCTCTTC

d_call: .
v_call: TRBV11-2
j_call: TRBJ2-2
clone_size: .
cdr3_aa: CASTFSKKPFANTGELFF
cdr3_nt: TGTGCCAGCACCTTCTCGAAAAAACCCTTCGCGAACACCGGGGAGCTGTTTTTT

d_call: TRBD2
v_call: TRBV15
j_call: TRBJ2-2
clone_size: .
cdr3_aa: CATSRDPGLAAIGGELFF
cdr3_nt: TGTGCCACCAGCAGAGATCCGGGACTAGCGGCCATCGGCGGGGAGCTGTTTTTT

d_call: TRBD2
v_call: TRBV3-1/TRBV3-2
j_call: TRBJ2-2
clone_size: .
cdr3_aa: CASSQGAAGGTGELFF
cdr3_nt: TGTGCCAGCAGCCAAGGGGCGGCGGGGGGGACCGGGGAGCTGTTTTTT

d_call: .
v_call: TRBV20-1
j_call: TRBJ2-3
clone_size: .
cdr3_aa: CSASVDTQYF
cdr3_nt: TGCAGTGCCTCGGTGGATACGCAGTATTTT

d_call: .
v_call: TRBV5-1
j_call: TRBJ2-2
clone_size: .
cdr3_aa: CASSQKNTGELFF
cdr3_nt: TGCGCCAGCAGCCAGAAGAACACCGGGGAGCTGTTTTTT

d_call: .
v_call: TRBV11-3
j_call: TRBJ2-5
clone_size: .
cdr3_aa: CASSKGGTQYF
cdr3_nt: TGTGCCAGCAGTAAAGGGGGGACCCAGTACTTC

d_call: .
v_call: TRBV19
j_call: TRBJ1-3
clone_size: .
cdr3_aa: CASRRDTGNTIYF
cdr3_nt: TGTGCCAGTAGGAGGGACACTGGAAACACCATATATTTT

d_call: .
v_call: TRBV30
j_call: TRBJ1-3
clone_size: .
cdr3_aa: CAWSVLSGSGNTIYF
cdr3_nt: TGTGCCTGGAGTGTACTATCCGGCTCTGGAAACACCATATATTTT

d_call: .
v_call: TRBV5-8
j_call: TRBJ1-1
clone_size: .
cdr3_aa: CASSAPSEITEAFF
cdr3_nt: TGTGCCAGCAGCGCTCCGAGCGAAATCACTGAAGCTTTCTTT

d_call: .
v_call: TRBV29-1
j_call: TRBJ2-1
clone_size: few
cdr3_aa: CSVRSGDNEQFF
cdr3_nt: TGCAGCGTGCGAAGCGGAGACAATGAGCAGTTCTTC

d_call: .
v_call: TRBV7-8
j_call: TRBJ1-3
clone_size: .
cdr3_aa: CASSLVPGLRGNTIYF
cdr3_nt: TGTGCCAGCAGCTTGGTCCCGGGGCTCCGTGGAAACACCATATATTTT

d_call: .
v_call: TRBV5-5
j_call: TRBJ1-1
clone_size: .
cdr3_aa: CASSLGVTANTEAFF
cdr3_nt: TGTGCCAGCAGCTTGGGGGTGACAGCGAACACTGAAGCTTTCTTT

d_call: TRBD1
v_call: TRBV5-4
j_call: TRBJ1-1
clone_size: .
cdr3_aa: CASSFFSGGPEAFF
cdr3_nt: TGTGCCAGCAGCTTCTTTTCAGGGGGGCCTGAAGCTTTCTTT

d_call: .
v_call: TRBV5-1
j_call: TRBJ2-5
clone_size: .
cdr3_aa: CASSLGSGGETQYF
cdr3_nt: TGCGCCAGCAGCTTGGGGTCAGGGGGGGAGACCCAGTACTTC

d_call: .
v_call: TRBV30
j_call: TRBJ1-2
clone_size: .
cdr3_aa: CAWSREGYGYTF
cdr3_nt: TGTGCCTGGAGTAGGGAGGGCTATGGCTACACCTTC

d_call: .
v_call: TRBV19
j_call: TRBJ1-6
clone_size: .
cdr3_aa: CASQRDKRAPLHF
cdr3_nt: TGTGCCAGCCAGCGGGACAAGAGGGCACCCCTCCACTTT

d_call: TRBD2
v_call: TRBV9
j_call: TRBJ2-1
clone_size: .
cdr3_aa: CASSEASGTYNEQFF
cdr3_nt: TGTGCCAGCAGCGAGGCTAGCGGGACCTACAATGAGCAGTTCTTC

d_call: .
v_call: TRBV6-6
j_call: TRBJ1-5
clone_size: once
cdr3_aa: CASSSQNNQPQHF
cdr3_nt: TGTGCCAGCAGTTCGCAGAACAATCAGCCCCAGCATTTT

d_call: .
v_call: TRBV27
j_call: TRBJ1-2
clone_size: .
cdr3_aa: CASSTRVQYGYTF
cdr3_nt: TGTGCCAGCAGTACCAGGGTACAGTATGGCTACACCTTC

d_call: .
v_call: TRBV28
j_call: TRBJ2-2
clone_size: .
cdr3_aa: CASSYSPTGELFF
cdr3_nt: TGTGCCAGCAGTTACAGTCCCACCGGGGAGCTGTTTTTT

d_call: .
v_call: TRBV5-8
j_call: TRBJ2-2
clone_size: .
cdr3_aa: CASSFLTGRDGTGELFF
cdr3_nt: TGTGCCAGCAGCTTTTTAACAGGACGGGATGGCACCGGGGAGCTGTTTTTT

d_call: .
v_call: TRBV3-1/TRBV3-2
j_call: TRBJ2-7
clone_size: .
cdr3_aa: CASSQGGAGGEQYF
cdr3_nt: TGTGCCAGCAGCCAAGGGGGAGCTGGGGGAGAGCAGTACTTC

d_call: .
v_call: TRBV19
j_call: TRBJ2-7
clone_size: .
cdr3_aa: CAVGPGSYEQYF
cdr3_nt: TGTGCCGTGGGCCCCGGTTCCTACGAGCAGTACTTC

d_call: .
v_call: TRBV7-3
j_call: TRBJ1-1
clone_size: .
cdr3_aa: CASSFPVGETTEAFF
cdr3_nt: TGTGCCAGCAGCTTCCCGGTAGGAGAAACAACTGAAGCTTTCTTT

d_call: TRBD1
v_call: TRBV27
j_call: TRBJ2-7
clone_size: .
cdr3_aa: CASSYTGGDFHEQYF
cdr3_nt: TGTGCCAGCAGTTACACAGGGGGCGATTTCCACGAGCAGTACTTC

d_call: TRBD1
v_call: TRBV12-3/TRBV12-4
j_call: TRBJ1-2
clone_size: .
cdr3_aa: CASSLDREYGYTF
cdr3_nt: TGTGCCAGCAGCCTAGACAGGGAATATGGCTACACCTTC

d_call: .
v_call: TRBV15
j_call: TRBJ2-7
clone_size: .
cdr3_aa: CATSLGSSYEQYF
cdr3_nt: TGTGCCACCAGCCTCGGGAGCTCCTACGAGCAGTACTTC

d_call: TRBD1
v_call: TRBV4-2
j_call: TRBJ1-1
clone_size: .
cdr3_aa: CASSLGTGATEAFF
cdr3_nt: TGTGCCAGCAGCCTGGGGACAGGGGCCACTGAAGCTTTCTTT

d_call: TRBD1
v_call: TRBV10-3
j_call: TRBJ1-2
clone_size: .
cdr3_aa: CASTGTGLANYGYTF
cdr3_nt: TGTGCCAGTACCGGGACAGGGCTCGCGAACTATGGCTACACCTTC

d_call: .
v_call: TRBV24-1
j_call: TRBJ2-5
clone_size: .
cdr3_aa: CATSDPGQETQYF
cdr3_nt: TGTGCCACCAGTGACCCTGGGCAAGAGACCCAGTACTTC

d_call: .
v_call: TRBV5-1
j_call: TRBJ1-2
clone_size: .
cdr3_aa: CASSLERRQGYTF
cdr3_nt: TGCGCCAGCAGCTTGGAACGGAGGCAGGGCTACACCTTC

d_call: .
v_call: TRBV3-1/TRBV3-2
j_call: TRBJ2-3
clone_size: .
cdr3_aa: CASSPRTMIGDNTQYF
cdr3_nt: TGTGCCAGCAGCCCGCGGACCATGATAGGGGATAATACGCAGTATTTT

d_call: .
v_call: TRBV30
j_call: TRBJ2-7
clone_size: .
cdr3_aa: CAWSNGGYEQYF
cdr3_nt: TGTGCCTGGAGTAATGGGGGTTACGAGCAGTACTTC

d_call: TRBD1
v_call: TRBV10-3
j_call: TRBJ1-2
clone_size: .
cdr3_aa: CAITPSGTGDYTF
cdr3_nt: TGTGCCATCACTCCTTCCGGGACAGGGGACTACACCTTC

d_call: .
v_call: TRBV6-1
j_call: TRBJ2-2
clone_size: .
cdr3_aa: CASSVRRDSNTGELFF
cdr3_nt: TGTGCCAGCAGTGTTCGACGAGACAGTAACACCGGGGAGCTGTTTTTT

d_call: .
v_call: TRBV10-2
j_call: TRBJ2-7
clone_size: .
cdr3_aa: CASSATGPPAEQYF
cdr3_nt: TGCGCCAGCAGTGCAACCGGGCCGCCGGCCGAGCAGTACTTC

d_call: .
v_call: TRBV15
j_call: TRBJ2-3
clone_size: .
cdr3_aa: CATSRADTQYF
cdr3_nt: TGTGCCACCAGCAGAGCGGATACGCAGTATTTT

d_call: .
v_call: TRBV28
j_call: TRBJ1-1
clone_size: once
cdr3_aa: CASSLEGLSALNTEAFF
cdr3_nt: TGTGCCAGCAGTTTGGAGGGACTCAGTGCCCTGAACACTGAAGCTTTCTTT

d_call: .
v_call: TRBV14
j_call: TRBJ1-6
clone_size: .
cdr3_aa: CASSGGSAAPLHF
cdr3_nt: TGTGCCAGCAGCGGCGGGTCTGCCGCACCCCTCCACTTT

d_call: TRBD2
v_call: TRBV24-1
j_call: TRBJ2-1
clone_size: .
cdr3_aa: CATSDSSGGNNEQFF
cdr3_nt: TGTGCCACCAGTGACAGCAGCGGGGGGAACAATGAGCAGTTCTTC

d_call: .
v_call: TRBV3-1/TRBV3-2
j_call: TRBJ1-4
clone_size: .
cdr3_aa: CASSQRTDNEKLFF
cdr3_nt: TGTGCCAGCAGCCAGCGGACCGATAATGAAAAACTGTTTTTT

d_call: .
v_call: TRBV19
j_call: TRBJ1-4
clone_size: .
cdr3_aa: CASTRTVFGKLFF
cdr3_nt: TGTGCCAGTACTCGGACAGTGTTTGGGAAACTGTTTTTT